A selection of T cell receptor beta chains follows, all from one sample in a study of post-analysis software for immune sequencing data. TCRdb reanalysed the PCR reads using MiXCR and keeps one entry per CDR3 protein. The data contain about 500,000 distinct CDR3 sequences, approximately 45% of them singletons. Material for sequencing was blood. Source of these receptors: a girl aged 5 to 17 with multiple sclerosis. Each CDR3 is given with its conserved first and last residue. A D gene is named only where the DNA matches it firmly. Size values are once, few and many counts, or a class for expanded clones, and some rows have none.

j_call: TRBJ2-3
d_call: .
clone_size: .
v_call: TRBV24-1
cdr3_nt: TGTGCCACCAGTGATCGGGGAAGCACAGATACGCAGTATTTT
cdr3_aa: CATSDRGSTDTQYF

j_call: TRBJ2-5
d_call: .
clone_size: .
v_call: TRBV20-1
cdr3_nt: TGCAGTGCTAGCTCCCTCCCGGGGTCCGTTCAAGAGACCCAGTACTTC
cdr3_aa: CSASSLPGSVQETQYF

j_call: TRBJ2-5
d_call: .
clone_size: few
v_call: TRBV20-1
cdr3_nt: TGCAGTGCTAGTGAGGAAGAGACCCAGTACTTC
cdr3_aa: CSASEEETQYF

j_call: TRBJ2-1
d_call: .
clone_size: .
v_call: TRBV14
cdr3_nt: TGTGCCAGCAGCCCCCTCCGGGGCAATGAGCAGTTCTTC
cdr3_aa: CASSPLRGNEQFF

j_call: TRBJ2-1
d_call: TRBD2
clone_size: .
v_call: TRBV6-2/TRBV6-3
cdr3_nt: TGTGCCAGCAGACCCATCAGCGGGAGCTCCTACAATGAGCAGTTCTTC
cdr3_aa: CASRPISGSSYNEQFF

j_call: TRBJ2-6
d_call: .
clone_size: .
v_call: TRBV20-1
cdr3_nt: TGCAGTGCTCAAAACCCCTCTGGGGCCAACGTCCTGACTTTC
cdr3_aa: CSAQNPSGANVLTF

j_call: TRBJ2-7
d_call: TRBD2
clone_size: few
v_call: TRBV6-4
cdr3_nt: TGTGCCAGCCACGGACTAGCGGGGTCTTTCAACGAGCAGTACTTC
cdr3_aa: CASHGLAGSFNEQYF

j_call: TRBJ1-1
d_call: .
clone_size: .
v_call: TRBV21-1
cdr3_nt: TGTGCCAGCAGCAAACGGGGGACAGGGCCCCTGAACACTGAAGCTTTCTTT
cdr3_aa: CASSKRGTGPLNTEAFF

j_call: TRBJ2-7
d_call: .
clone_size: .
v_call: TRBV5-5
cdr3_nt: TGTGCCAGCAGCTACGGACAGGGAGGGTCCTACGAGCAGTACTTC
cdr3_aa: CASSYGQGGSYEQYF

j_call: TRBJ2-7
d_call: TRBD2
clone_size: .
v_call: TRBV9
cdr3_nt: TGTGCCAGCAGCCTCGAGGGGCGGGAGGGATCCTACGAGCAGTACTTC
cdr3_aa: CASSLEGREGSYEQYF

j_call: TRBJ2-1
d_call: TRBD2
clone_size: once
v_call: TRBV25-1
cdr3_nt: TGTGCCAGCAGGTTAGCGGGAGACGTGTACAATGAGCAGTTCTTC
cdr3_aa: CASRLAGDVYNEQFF

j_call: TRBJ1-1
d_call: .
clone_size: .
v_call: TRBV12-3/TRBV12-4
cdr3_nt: TGTGCCAGCAGTCCTACGGGACACCTAATCACTGAAGCTTTCTTT
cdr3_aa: CASSPTGHLITEAFF

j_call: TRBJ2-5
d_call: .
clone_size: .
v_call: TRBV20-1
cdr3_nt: TGCAGTGCTAGTATGTCCTTAAGGGAGACCCAGTACTTC
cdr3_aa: CSASMSLRETQYF

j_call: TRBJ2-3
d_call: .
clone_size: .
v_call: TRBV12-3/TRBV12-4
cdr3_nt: TGTGCCAGCAGCTCAGACACTACGCAGTATTTT
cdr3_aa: CASSSDTTQYF

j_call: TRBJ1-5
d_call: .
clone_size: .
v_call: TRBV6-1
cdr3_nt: TGTGCCAGCAGTGAGTGGTCGGGAGGCGGCAATCAGCCCCAGCATTTT
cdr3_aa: CASSEWSGGGNQPQHF

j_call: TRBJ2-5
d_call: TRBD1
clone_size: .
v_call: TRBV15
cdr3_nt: TGTGCCACCAGCAGAGGACAGGGAAGTGTTGGAGAGACCCAGTACTTC
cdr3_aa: CATSRGQGSVGETQYF

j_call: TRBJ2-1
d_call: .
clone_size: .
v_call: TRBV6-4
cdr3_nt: TGTGCCAGCTCCCTCCGGCACAGTAGCTCCTACAATGAGCAGTTCTTC
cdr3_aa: CASSLRHSSSYNEQFF

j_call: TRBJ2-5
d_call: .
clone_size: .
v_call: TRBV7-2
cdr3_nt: TGTGCCAGCAGCTTAGGTGGCTTCCAAAAGACCCAGTACTTC
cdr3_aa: CASSLGGFQKTQYF

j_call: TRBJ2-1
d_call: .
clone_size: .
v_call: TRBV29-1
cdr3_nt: TGCAGCGGACATCGGAGGGCCGAGCAGTTCTTC
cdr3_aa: CSGHRRAEQFF

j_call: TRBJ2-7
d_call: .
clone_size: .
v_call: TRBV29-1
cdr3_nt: TGCAGCGTTCGAGGCAGGGCAAGCTACGAGCAGTACTTC
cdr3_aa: CSVRGRASYEQYF

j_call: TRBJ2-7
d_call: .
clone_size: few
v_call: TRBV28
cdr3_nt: TGTGCCAGCAGTATCGGGACACTGAACTCCTACGAGCAGTACTTC
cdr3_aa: CASSIGTLNSYEQYF

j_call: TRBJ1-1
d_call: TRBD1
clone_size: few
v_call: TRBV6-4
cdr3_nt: TGTGCCAGCAGGGTAGACAGGGACACTGAAGCTTTCTTT
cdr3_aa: CASRVDRDTEAFF

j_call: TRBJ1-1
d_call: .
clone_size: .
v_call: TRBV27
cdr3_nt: TGTGCCAGCAGACAGAACTTCAACACTGAAGCTTTCTTT
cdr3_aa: CASRQNFNTEAFF

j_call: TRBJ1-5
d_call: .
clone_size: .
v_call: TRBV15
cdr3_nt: TGTGCCTCCAGCAGAGATATTAATTCGGGGGGGAAACCCAATCAGCCCCAGCATTTT
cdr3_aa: CASSRDINSGGKPNQPQHF

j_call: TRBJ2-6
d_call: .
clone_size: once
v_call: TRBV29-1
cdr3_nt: TGCAGCGTTGAATATGGGACAACTGGGGCCAACGTCCTGACTTTC
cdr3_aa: CSVEYGTTGANVLTF

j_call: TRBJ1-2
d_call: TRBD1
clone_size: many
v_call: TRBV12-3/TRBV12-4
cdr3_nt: TGTGCCAGCAGTCAGGACAGGACCTATGGCTACACCTTC
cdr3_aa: CASSQDRTYGYTF

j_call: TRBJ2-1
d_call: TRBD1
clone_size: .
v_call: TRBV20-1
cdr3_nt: TGCAGTGCTAATAATAAGGACAGGCTCTACAATGAGCAGTTCTTC
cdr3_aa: CSANNKDRLYNEQFF

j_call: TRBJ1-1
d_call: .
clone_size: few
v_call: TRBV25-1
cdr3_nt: TGTGCCAGCAGTTTAGCAGGGTTAACTGAAGCTTTCTTT
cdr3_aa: CASSLAGLTEAFF

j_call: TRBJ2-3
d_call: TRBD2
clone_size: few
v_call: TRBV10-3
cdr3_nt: TGTGCCATCAGTGAGTCGACGGGGACTAGCGGGAGGGCCAGAACAGATACGCAGTATTTT
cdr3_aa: CAISESTGTSGRARTDTQYF

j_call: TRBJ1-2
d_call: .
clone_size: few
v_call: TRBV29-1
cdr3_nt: TGCAGCGTTGAAGAACGGAGGGGCTACACCTTC
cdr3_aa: CSVEERRGYTF

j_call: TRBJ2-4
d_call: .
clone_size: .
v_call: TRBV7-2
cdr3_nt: TGTGCCAGCAGCTTAGTCACCGGGGTCTTAGCCAAAAACATTCAGTACTTC
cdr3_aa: CASSLVTGVLAKNIQYF

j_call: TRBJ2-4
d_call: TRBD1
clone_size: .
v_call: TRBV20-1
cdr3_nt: TGCAGTGCCAGGACAGGGATGAACATTCAGTACTTC
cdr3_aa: CSARTGMNIQYF

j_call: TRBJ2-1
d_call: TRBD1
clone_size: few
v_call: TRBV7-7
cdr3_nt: TGTGCTAGCAGCCCGGGACAGGGTGGGTACAATGAGCAGTTCTTC
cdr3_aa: CASSPGQGGYNEQFF

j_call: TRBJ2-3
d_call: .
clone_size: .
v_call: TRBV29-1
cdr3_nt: TGCAGCTCGACCGGGAGCACAGATACGCAGTATTTT
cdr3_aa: CSSTGSTDTQYF

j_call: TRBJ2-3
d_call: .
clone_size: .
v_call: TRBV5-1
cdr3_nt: TGCGCCAGCAGCCCCGGGACCAACACAGATACGCAGTATTTT
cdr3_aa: CASSPGTNTDTQYF

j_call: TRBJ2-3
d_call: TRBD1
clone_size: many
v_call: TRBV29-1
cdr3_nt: TGCAGCGTTGGACAGGGTGGGGATACGCAGTATTTT
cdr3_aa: CSVGQGGDTQYF

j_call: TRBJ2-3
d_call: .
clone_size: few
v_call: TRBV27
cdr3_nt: TGTGCCAGCAGTTTTCTATCTGGAGGAGGCACAGATACGCAGTATTTT
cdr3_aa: CASSFLSGGGTDTQYF

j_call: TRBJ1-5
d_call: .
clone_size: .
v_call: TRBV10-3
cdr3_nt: TGTGCCATCAGTGAGTCCGGAGGTTCGTGGAGCAATCAGCCCCAGCATTTT
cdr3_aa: CAISESGGSWSNQPQHF

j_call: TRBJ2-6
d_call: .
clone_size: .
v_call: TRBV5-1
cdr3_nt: TGCGCCAGCAGCCCATTATCTGGGGCCAACGTCCTGACTTTC
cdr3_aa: CASSPLSGANVLTF

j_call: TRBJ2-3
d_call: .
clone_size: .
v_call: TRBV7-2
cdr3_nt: TGTGCCAGCAGCTATTCCCCTGACAGTTTCACAGATACGCAGTATTTT
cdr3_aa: CASSYSPDSFTDTQYF

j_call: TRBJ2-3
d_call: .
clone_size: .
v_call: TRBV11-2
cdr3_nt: TGTGCCAGCAGCCAAGAACCCCTCGGGAGAGGCACAGATACGCAGTATTTT
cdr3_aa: CASSQEPLGRGTDTQYF

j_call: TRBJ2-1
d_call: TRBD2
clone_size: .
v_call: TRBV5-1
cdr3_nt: TGCGCCAGCAGCTGGACCTATACTAGCGGGCTTGATTTATCGAGCTCCTACAATGAGCAGTTCTTC
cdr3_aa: CASSWTYTSGLDLSSSYNEQFF